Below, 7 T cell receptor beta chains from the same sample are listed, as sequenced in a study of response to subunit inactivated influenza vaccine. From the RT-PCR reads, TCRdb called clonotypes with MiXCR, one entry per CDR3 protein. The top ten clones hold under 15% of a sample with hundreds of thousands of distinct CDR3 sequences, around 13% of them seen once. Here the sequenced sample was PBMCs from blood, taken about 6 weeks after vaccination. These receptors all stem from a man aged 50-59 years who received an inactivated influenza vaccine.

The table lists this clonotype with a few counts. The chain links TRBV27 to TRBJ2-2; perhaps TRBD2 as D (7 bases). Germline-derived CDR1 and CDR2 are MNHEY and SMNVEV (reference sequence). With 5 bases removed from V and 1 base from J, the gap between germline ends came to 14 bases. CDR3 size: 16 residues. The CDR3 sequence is CASSPWGGQNTGELFF. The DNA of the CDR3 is TGTGCCAGCAGTCCTTGGGGGGGGCAGAACACCGGGGAGCTGTTTTTT.

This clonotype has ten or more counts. CDR3 sequence: CASSQGRTGLEQYF. The CDR3 coding sequence is TGTGCCAGCAGCCAAGGCCGGACAGGGCTCGAGCAGTACTTC. The chain uses TRBV3-1 and TRBJ2-7, with TRBD1 matching over 8 bases. After removal of 1 base from V and 6 bases from J, the junction contained 5 bases not matched to a gene. Germline lookup yields CDR1 LGHDT and CDR2 YNNKEL (reference sequence). CDR3 size: 14 residues.

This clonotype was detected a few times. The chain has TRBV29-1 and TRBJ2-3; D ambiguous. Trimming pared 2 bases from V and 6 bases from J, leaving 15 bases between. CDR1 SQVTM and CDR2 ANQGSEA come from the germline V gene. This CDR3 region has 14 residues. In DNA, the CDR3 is TGCAGCGTTGAACTTCCCTCCCTCCCGGATACGCAGTATTTT. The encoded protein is CSVELPSLPDTQYF.

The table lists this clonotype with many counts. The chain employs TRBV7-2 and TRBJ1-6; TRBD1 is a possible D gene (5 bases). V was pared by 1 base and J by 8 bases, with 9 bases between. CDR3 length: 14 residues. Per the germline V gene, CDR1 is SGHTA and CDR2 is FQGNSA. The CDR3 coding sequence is TGTGCCAGCAGCTTAGGCGGGGCTTATTCACCCCTCCACTTT. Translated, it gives CASSLGGAYSPLHF.

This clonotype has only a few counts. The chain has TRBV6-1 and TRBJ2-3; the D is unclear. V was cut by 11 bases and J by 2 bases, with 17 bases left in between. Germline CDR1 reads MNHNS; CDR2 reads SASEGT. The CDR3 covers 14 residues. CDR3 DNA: TGTGCCGCCGCACGTTCCCAGTACACAGATACGCAGTATTTT. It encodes CAAARSQYTDTQYF.

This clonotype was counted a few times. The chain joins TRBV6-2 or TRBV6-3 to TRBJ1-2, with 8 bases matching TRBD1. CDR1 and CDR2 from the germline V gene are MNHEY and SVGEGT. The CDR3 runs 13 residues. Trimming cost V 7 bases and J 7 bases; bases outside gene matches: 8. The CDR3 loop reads CASTDWTGSGYTF. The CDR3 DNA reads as TGTGCCAGCACCGACTGGACAGGGAGTGGCTACACCTTC.

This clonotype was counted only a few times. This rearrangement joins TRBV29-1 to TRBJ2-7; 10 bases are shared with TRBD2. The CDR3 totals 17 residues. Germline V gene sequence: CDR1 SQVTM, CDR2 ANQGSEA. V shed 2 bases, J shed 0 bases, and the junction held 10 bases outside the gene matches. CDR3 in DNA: TGCAGCGTTGAACAGGAGTGGACTAGCGGAAACTCCTACGAGCAGTACTTC. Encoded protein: CSVEQEWTSGNSYEQYF.